A selection of T cell receptor beta chains follows, all from one sample in a study of blood T cells in healthy people across ages. Via MiXCR, TCRdb re-called the 5' RACE reads, giving one row per CDR3 protein. The sample holds 630,000 or so distinct CDR3 sequences, about 30% seen once. Specimen: blood. These receptors all stem from a woman of 80 years or more in good health. The CDR3 runs from the conserved cysteine through the conserved F or W. The order of the fields is J gene, V gene, D gene, clone size, CDR3 DNA, CDR3 protein. D genes are given only for firm matches. Expanded clones are given a class, and other clones once, few, many or no size at all.

J: TRBJ2-1; V: TRBV20-1; D: -; size: many; DNA: TGCAGTGCCCCCCCAGCGGCAAATGAGCAGTTCTTC; CDR3: CSAPPAANEQFF
J: TRBJ1-5; V: TRBV18; D: -; size: many; DNA: TGTGCCAGCTCACCCCGCATGCTGACGGGCGGTAATCAGCCCCAGCATTTT; CDR3: CASSPRMLTGGNQPQHF
J: TRBJ1-5; V: TRBV20-1; D: -; size: -; DNA: TGCAGTGCTAGAGACATGGGGGGTGCTAGCAATCAGCCCCAGCATTTT; CDR3: CSARDMGGASNQPQHF
J: TRBJ1-2; V: TRBV12-3/TRBV12-4; D: -; size: few; DNA: TGTGCCAGCACCCCTTCGGGCCCCAAAAGAAGGGATGGCTACACCTTC; CDR3: CASTPSGPKRRDGYTF
J: TRBJ2-5; V: TRBV25-1; D: -; size: -; DNA: TGTGCCAGCAGTCCTTTTCGGGTCTCACCGGAGACCCAGTACTTC; CDR3: CASSPFRVSPETQYF
J: TRBJ2-1; V: TRBV2; D: TRBD2; size: many; DNA: TGTGCCAGCAGTCCCGGGGGGGGGTCCTACAATGAGCAGTTCTTC; CDR3: CASSPGGGSYNEQFF
J: TRBJ1-2; V: TRBV10-3; D: -; size: many; DNA: TGTGCCGCCCTAAGTAGGGGGGTCTCGGAGAGCTACACCTTC; CDR3: CAALSRGVSESYTF
J: TRBJ1-1; V: TRBV5-1; D: TRBD1; size: -; DNA: TGCGCCAGCAGTTTTTCCGGACAGGGGAGCCAAGAAGCTTTCTTT; CDR3: CASSFSGQGSQEAFF
J: TRBJ1-1; V: TRBV20-1; D: -; size: -; DNA: TGCAGTGCTATTAAAAACACAAGGGGTGAAGCTTTCTTT; CDR3: CSAIKNTRGEAFF
J: TRBJ2-1; V: TRBV20-1; D: TRBD1; size: many; DNA: TGCAGTGCTAGAGGGGGGGGACAGGGGGCAAATGAGCAGTTCTTC; CDR3: CSARGGGQGANEQFF
J: TRBJ2-7; V: TRBV5-1; D: -; size: many; DNA: TGTGCCAGCAGCTTATCCGGGGCTTACGAGCAGTACTTC; CDR3: CASSLSGAYEQYF
J: TRBJ2-3; V: TRBV20-1; D: -; size: many; DNA: TGCAGTGCTAGAGATCCCTCAGATACGCAGTATTTT; CDR3: CSARDPSDTQYF
J: TRBJ2-3; V: TRBV11-2; D: TRBD2; size: many; DNA: TGTGCCAGCAGCTCCTTCCGTGGGGGGGTAGGTGATACGCAGTATTTT; CDR3: CASSSFRGGVGDTQYF
J: TRBJ2-7; V: TRBV6-6; D: -; size: many; DNA: TGTGCCAGCAGTTACGAGGTCTCGGGTTCCTACGAGCAGTACTTC; CDR3: CASSYEVSGSYEQYF
J: TRBJ2-3; V: TRBV12-3/TRBV12-4; D: -; size: -; DNA: TGTGCCAGTACCTCGTCCGGGAGCCGCACAGATACGGAGTATTTT; CDR3: CASTSSGSRTDTEYF
J: TRBJ2-1; V: TRBV6-2/TRBV6-3; D: -; size: -; DNA: TGTGCCAGCGGGGCACGAGCGGGTATATACAATGAGCAGTTCTTC; CDR3: CASGARAGIYNEQFF
J: TRBJ2-5; V: TRBV20-1; D: TRBD1; size: -; DNA: TGCAGTGCTAGAGGACAGGGAACGGAGACCCAGTACTTC; CDR3: CSARGQGTETQYF